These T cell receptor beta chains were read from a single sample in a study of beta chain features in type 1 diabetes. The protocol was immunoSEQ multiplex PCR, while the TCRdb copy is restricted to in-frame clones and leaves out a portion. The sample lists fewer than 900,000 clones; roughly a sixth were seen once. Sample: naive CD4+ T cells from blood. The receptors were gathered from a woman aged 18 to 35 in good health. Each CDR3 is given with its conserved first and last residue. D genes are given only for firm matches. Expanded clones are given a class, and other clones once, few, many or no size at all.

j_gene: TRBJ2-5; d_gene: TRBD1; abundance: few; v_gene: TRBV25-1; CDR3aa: CASSPSGTGFGETQYF; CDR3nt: TGTGCCAGCAGTCCTTCCGGGACAGGCTTTGGAGAGACCCAGTACTTC
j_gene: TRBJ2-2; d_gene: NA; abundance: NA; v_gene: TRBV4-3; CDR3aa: CASSPGASFTGELFF; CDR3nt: TGCGCCAGCAGCCCGGGGGCCAGTTTCACCGGGGAGCTGTTTTTT
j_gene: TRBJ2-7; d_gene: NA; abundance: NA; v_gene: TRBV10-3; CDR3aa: CAISEGASVYEQYF; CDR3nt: TGTGCCATCAGTGAGGGGGCCTCCGTTTACGAGCAGTACTTC
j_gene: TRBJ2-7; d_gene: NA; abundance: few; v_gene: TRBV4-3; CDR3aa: CASSHSLLSGEQYF; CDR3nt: TGCGCCAGCAGCCATTCTCTGCTGTCCGGCGAGCAGTACTTC
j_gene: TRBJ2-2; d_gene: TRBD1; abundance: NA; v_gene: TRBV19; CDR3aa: CASSPPDRDTGELFF; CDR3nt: TGTGCCAGTAGTCCACCTGACAGGGACACCGGGGAGCTGTTTTTT
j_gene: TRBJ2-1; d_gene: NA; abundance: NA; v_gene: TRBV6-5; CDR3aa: CASRKLGSRGNEQFF; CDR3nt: TGTGCCAGCAGAAAACTAGGGTCTAGGGGCAATGAGCAGTTCTTC
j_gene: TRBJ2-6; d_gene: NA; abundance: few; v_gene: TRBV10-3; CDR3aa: CAISVKGRGANVLTF; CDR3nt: TGTGCCATCAGTGTAAAGGGGCGTGGGGCCAACGTCCTGACTTTC
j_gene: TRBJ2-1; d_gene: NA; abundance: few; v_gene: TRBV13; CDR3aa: CASSRVGGAYNEQFF; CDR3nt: TGTGCCAGCAGCCGTGTAGGGGGGGCGTACAATGAGCAGTTCTTC
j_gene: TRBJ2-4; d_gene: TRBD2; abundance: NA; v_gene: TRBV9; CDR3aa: CASSPQGLAGGPINIQYF; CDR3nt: TGTGCCAGCAGCCCCCAGGGACTAGCGGGAGGGCCCATCAACATTCAGTACTTC
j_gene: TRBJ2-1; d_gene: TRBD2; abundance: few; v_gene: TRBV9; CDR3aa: CASSVLSTGGIDEQFF; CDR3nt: TGTGCCAGCAGCGTTCTGTCTACGGGAGGGATCGATGAGCAGTTCTTC
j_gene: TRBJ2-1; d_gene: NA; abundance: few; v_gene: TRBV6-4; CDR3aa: CASSGYLALDHDEQFF; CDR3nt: TGTGCCAGCAGCGGCTACCTAGCCCTCGATCACGATGAGCAGTTCTTC
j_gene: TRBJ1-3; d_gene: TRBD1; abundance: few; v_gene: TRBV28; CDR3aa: CASSTGTDGNTIYF; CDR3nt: TGTGCCAGCAGCACCGGGACAGATGGAAACACCATATATTTT
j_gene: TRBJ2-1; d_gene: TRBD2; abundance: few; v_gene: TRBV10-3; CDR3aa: CAISDARLALNNEQFF; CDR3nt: TGTGCCATCAGTGATGCACGACTAGCGCTAAACAATGAGCAGTTCTTC
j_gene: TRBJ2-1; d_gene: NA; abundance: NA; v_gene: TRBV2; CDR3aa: CASSPGQAAGDEQFF; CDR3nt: TGTGCCAGCAGTCCCGGACAGGCTGCGGGAGATGAGCAGTTCTTC
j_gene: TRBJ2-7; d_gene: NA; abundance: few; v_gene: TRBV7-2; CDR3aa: CASSPRGNSYEQYF; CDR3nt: TGTGCCAGCAGCCCGAGGGGGAATAGCTACGAGCAGTACTTC
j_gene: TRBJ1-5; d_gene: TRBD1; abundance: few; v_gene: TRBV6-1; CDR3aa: CASSELDRDQPQHF; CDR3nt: TGTGCCAGCAGTGAACTTGACAGGGACCAGCCCCAGCATTTT
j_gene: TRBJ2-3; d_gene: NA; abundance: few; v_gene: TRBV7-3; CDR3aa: CASSSTPTDTQYF; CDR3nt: TGTGCCAGCAGCTCAACACCGACAGATACGCAGTATTTT
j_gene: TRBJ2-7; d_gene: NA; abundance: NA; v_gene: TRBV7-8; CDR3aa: CASSLALGLLDSYEQYF; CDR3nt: TGTGCCAGCAGCTTAGCGCTTGGACTACTCGACTCGTACGAGCAGTACTTC
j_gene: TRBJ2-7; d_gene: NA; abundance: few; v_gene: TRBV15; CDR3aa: CATSRDPAAGYEQYF; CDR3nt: TGTGCCACCAGCAGAGATCCGGCGGCGGGCTACGAGCAGTACTTC
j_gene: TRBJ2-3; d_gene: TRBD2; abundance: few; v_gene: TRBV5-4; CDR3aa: CASSPIAGGTDTQYF; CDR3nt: TGTGCCAGCAGCCCCATAGCGGGAGGGACAGATACGCAGTATTTT
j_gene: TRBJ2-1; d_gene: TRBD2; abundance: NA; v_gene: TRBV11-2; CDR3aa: CASSFSLASGRGEQFF; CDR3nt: TGTGCCAGCAGCTTTTCACTCGCTAGCGGGAGGGGTGAGCAGTTCTTC
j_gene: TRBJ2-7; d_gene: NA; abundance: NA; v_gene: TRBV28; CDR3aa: CASSASTGEQYF; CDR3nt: TGTGCCAGCAGTGCCTCAACAGGCGAGCAGTACTTC